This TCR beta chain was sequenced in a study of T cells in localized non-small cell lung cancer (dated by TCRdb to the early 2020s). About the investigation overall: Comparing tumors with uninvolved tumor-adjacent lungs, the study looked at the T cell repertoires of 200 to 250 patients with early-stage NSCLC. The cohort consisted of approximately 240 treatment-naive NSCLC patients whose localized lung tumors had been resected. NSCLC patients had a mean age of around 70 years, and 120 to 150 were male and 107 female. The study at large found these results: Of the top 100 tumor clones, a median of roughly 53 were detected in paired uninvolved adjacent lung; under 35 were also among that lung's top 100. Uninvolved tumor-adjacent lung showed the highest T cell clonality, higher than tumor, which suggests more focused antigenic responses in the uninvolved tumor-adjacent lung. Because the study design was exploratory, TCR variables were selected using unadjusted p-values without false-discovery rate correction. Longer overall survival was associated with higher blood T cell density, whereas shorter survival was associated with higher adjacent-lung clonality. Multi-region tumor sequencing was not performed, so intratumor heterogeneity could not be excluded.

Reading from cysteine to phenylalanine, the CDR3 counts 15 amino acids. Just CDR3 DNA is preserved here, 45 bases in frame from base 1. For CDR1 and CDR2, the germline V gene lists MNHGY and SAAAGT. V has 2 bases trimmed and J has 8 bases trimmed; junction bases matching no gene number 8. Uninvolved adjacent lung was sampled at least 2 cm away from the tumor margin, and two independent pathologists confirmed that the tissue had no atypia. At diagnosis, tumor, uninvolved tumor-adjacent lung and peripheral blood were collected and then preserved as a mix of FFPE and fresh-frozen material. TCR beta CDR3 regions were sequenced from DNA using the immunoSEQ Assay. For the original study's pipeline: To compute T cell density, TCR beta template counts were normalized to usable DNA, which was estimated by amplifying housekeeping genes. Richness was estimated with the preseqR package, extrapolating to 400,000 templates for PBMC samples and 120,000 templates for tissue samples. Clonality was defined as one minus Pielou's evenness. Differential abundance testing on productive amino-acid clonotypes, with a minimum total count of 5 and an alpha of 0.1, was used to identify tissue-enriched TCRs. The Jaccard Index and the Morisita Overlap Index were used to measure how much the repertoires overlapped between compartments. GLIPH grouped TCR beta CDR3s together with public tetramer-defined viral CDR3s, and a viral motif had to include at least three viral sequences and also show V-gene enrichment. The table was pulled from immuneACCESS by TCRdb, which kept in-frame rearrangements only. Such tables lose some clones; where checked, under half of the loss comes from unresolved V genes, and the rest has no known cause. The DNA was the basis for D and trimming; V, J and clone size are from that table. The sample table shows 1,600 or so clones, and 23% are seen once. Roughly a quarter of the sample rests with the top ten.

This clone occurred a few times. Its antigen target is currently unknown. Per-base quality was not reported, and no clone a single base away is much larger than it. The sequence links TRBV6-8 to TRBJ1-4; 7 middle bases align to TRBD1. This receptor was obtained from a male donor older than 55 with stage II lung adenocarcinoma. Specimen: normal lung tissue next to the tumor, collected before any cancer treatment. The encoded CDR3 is CASSYGGTVKEKLFF. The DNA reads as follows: TGTGCCAGCAGTTACGGGGGGACAGTCAAGGAAAAACTGTTTTTT.